Below, 26 T cell receptor beta chains from the same sample are listed, as sequenced in a study of T cell responses to AZD1222 COVID-19 vaccine. Assay: immunoSEQ multiplex PCR; the TCRdb copy retains only in-frame clones and omits some. The table lists 140,000 to 150,000 clones, under 95% of them singletons. This specimen was peripheral blood, taken on day 0 of AZD1222 vaccination. Source of these receptors: an adult in good health.

The V gene is TRBV4-2, the J gene TRBJ1-6, with 7 bases fitting TRBD1. V lost 0 bases and J lost 9; bases outside the gene matches: 5. The CDR3 is 15 residues long. Germline-derived CDR1 and CDR2 are LGHNA and YNFKEQ. The CDR3: CASSQDGHRGSPLHF. In DNA, the CDR3 is TGTGCCAGCAGCCAAGATGGTCACAGGGGTTCACCCCTCCACTTT.

This clone appeared a single time. The rearrangement links TRBV19 to TRBJ1-5; possibly TRBD1 for D (5 bases). CDR3 length equals 13 residues. Trimming took 7 bases from V and 0 from J, leaving 7 bases between them. Per germline, CDR1 LNHDA and CDR2 SQIVND (reference sequence). In DNA, the CDR3 is TGTGCCAGTAAGACAGCTAGCAATCAGCCCCAGCATTTT. Translating gives CASKTASNQPQHF.

The chain links TRBV4-2 to TRBJ2-7; 10 bases agree with TRBD2. Trimming cost V 2 bases and J 6 bases; bases outside gene matches: 10. Per the germline V gene, CDR1 is LGHNA and CDR2 is YNFKEQ. This CDR3 is built from 16 residues. The DNA for the CDR3 is TGTGCCAGCAGCCAACGGGAAGCGGGGGGGCCGGGCGAGCAGTACTTC. Protein: CASSQREAGGPGEQYF.

In its sample, this clone was seen once. The chain recombines TRBV11-2 with TRBJ1-6, with 9 bases aligning to TRBD1. V was pared by 5 bases and J by 9 bases, with 8 bases of the junction left unmatched. Germline loops: CDR1 SGHAT, CDR2 FQNNGV. The CDR3 runs to 15 residues. The chain's CDR3 is CASSPSDRGVSPLHF. CDR3 sequence (DNA): TGTGCCAGCAGCCCTTCCGACAGGGGGGTTTCACCCCTCCACTTT.

This chain links TRBV18 with TRBJ1-2; 7 positions match TRBD1. Germline assignment: CDR1 KGHSH and CDR2 LQKENI. The CDR3 extends over 15 amino acids. J gave up 3 bases and V 3 bases, and 7 bases lay outside the gene matches. CDR3 region: CASSPTGAGDYGYTF. Written as DNA, the CDR3 is TGTGCCAGCTCACCCACAGGGGCAGGTGACTATGGCTACACCTTC. Supplemented by reference TRBV18 and TRBJ1-2, the full variable domain reads NAGVMQNPRHLVRRRGQEARLRCSPMKGHSHVYWYRQLPEEGLKFMVYLQKENIIDESGMPKERFSAEFPKEGPSILRIQQVVRGDSAAYFCASSPTGAGDYGYTFGSGTRLTVV.

This chain connects TRBV6-5 to TRBJ2-1; D is unresolved. The CDR3 spans 14 residues. Trimming stripped 6 bases from V and 5 bases from J, with 14 bases between. Germline V gene data show CDR1 as MNHEY and CDR2 as SVGAGI. For the CDR3, the DNA is TGTGCCAGCAGCCCGAGCAGGACCAACAATGAGCAGTTCTTC. It specifies CASSPSRTNNEQFF.

This sequence joins TRBV7-2 and TRBJ1-6; no clear D gene. The CDR3 has 13 residues. CDR1 and CDR2 (germline): SGHTA, FQGNSA. V was cut by 7 bases and J by 9 bases, with 13 bases left in between. CDR3 nucleotide sequence: TGTGCCAGCACCGTGAAAGGGCGTTCACCCCTCCACTTT. Amino acid sequence: CASTVKGRSPLHF.

J is TRBJ2-1 and V is TRBV27; no clear D. V dropped 8 bases and J dropped 5 bases, with 13 bases sitting between them. This CDR3 is 13 amino acids long. The germline V gene encodes CDR1 MNHEY and CDR2 SMNVEV (reference sequence). CDR3 nucleotide sequence: TGTGCCAGCGGGAAACAAGTCCACAATGAGCAGTTCTTC. Protein sequence: CASGKQVHNEQFF.

The chain employs TRBV15 and TRBJ1-6, with D possibly matching TRBD1 (6 bases). CDR3 length equals 14 residues. Trimming cost V 3 bases and J 16 bases, with 19 bases left between them. Germline-derived CDR1 and CDR2 are LNHNV and YYDKDF (reference sequence). CDR3 bases: TGTGCCACCAGCAGGAATGGGGGCGAGGGGTTTCTCCACTTT. Its protein product is CATSRNGGEGFLHF. Combining the CDR3 with reference TRBV15 and TRBJ1-6 gives the whole variable domain DAMVIQNPRYQVTQFGKPVTLSCSQTLNHNVMYWYQQKSSQAPKLLFHYYDKDFNNEADTPDNFQSRRPNTSFCFLDIRSPGLGDTAMYLCATSRNGGEGFLHFGNGTRLTVT.

The rearrangement joins TRBV19 to TRBJ2-5, with a weak D call TRBD2 (5 bases). The germline gives CDR1 LNHDA, CDR2 SQIVND (reference sequence). The length of the CDR3 is 14 residues. Trimming cost V 3 bases and J 5 bases, with 13 bases left between them. The CDR3 region is CASSISAGFETQYF. DNA for the CDR3: TGTGCCAGTAGTATTAGCGCCGGGTTCGAGACCCAGTACTTC.

The rearrangement joins TRBV3-1 (or the pseudogene TRBV3-2) to TRBJ2-7; TRBD2 matches at 7 bases. Unmatched junction bases numbered 13, after V lost 4 bases and J lost 7 bases. CDR3 length: 15 residues. The germline V gene encodes CDR1 LGHDT and CDR2 YNNKEL (reference sequence). The CDR3 sequence: CASSPSPSGEKEQYF. As DNA, the CDR3 is TGTGCCAGCAGCCCATCACCAAGCGGGGAAAAGGAGCAGTACTTC.

Here the CDR3 reads CASSPPEQSNYGYTF. The CDR3 nucleotides are TGTGCCAGCTCACCACCCGAGCAATCTAACTATGGCTACACCTTC. J is TRBJ1-2 and V is TRBV18; D is ambiguous. CDR1 is KGHSH and CDR2 is LQKENI in the germline V gene. V dropped 0 bases and J dropped 0 bases, with 8 bases sitting between them. The CDR3 covers 15 residues.

The V gene is TRBV9, the J gene TRBJ2-1; 7 bases align to TRBD2. This CDR3 has 15 residues. The V gene end was trimmed by 6 bases and the J gene end by 4 bases; junction bases not matched to a gene: 10. Germline-derived CDR1 and CDR2 are SGDLS and YYNGEE. The CDR3 DNA is TGTGCCAGCACCCAAGAGGGGAGGGTATACAATGAGCAGTTCTTC. Protein: CASTQEGRVYNEQFF.

V usage is TRBV7-2 and J usage is TRBJ1-1, with 7 bases matching TRBD1. The CDR3 runs 15 residues. The V segment lost 0 bases and the J segment 3 bases; nucleotides outside the gene matches: 4. Germline V lookup: CDR1 SGHTA, CDR2 FQGNSA. The DNA for the CDR3 is TGTGCCAGCAGCTTAGCAGACAGGGCGGACACTGAAGCTTTCTTT. Its protein is CASSLADRADTEAFF.

This clone was observed a single time. This rearrangement joins TRBV29-1 to TRBJ1-3; unclear D gene. Germline loops: CDR1 SQVTM, CDR2 ANQGSEA. The CDR3 is 12 residues long. Trimming took 6 bases from V and 0 from J, leaving 6 bases between them. CDR3 residues: CSVGASGNTIYF. For the CDR3, the DNA is TGCAGCGTGGGAGCCTCTGGAAACACCATATATTTT.

The rearrangement joins TRBV7-2 to TRBJ1-5, with 8 bases aligning to TRBD1. The CDR3 runs 16 residues. Germline values: CDR1 SGHTA, CDR2 FQGNSA. V lost 5 bases, J lost 0 bases, and 6 bases stayed unmatched. The CDR3 spells CASSRTGGLSNQPQHF. DNA of the CDR3: TGTGCCAGCAGCCGCACAGGGGGTCTTAGCAATCAGCCCCAGCATTTT.

This clone was observed at least ten times. The chain uses TRBV5-1 and TRBJ2-1; 10 bases agree with TRBD2. V lost 2 bases, J lost 5 bases, and 1 base stayed unmatched. This CDR3 region has 14 residues. Per germline, CDR1 SGHRS and CDR2 YFSETQ. DNA for the CDR3: TGCGCCAGCAGCTTCCTAGCGGGGGACAATGAGCAGTTCTTC. Protein sequence: CASSFLAGDNEQFF.

The chain links TRBV6-5 to TRBJ1-3, with a weak D call TRBD1 (5 bases). V lost 6 bases and J lost 4, with 16 bases in between. CDR1 MNHEY and CDR2 SVGAGI come from the germline V gene. CDR3 size: 15 residues. The CDR3 region is CASRALGVSGNTIYF. CDR3 coding DNA: TGTGCCAGCAGGGCTTTGGGGGTCTCGGGAAACACCATATATTTT.

The rearrangement joins TRBV7-2 to TRBJ1-5; tentative D call: TRBD1 (5 bases). The germline V gene encodes CDR1 SGHTA and CDR2 FQGNSA. V lost 2 bases and J 0 bases, leaving 11 bases between the germline ends. The CDR3 loop spans 16 amino acids. Here the CDR3 reads CASSLQPGGSNQPQHF. CDR3 DNA sequence: TGTGCCAGCAGCTTACAACCGGGGGGTAGCAATCAGCCCCAGCATTTT.

DNA of the CDR3: TGTGCCAGCAGCCTACTAGCGGGGGGGCCCCCAGATACGCAGTATTTT. This encodes CASSLLAGGPPDTQYF. The chain combines TRBV7-2 with TRBJ2-3; 13 bases are a match to TRBD2. This CDR3 has 16 amino acids. The V and J ends lost 5 bases and 4 bases, in that order; junction bases with no gene match: 6. Germline assignment: CDR1 SGHTA and CDR2 FQGNSA. The full variable domain, rest sourced from reference TRBV7-2 and TRBJ2-3, is GAGVSQSPSNKVTEKGKDVELRCDPISGHTALYWYRQSLGQGLEFLIYFQGNSAPDKSGLPSDRFSAERTGGSVSTLTIQRTQQEDSAVYLCASSLLAGGPPDTQYFGPGTRLTVL.

The CDR3 is CASSFAGARTDTQYF. The CDR3 nucleotides are TGCGCCAGCAGCTTTGCGGGGGCCCGCACAGATACGCAGTATTTT. The V gene is TRBV5-1, the J gene TRBJ2-3, with a weak D call TRBD2 (7 bases). Trimming left V 2 bases short and J 1 base short, with 11 bases between. This CDR3 spans 15 amino acids. Germline lookup yields CDR1 SGHRS and CDR2 YFSETQ.

This chain links TRBV7-2 with TRBJ1-5; 8 positions agree with TRBD1. Germline CDR1 reads SGHTA; CDR2 reads FQGNSA. This CDR3 is 15 amino acids long. V shed 4 bases and J 1 base; nucleotides not matched to a gene: 3. CDR3: CASSYDRGSNQPQHF. The CDR3 DNA sequence: TGTGCCAGCAGCTACGACAGGGGAAGCAATCAGCCCCAGCATTTT.

Points on this clone: Distinct nucleotide sequences in the sample also encode this CDR3. The V and J genes are TRBV7-2 and TRBJ1-1; a weak D match, TRBD1 (6 bases). The germline V gene has CDR1 SGHTA and CDR2 FQGNSA. This CDR3 comprises 13 residues. Deletions cut 5 bases from V and 1 base from J, with 8 bases between. The CDR3, as DNA: TGTGCCAGCAGCCTCAGGGGGAACACTGAAGCTTTCTTT. Translation gives CASSLRGNTEAFF.

The chain couples TRBV7-9 to TRBJ2-1; a weak D match, TRBD2 (6 bases). CDR1 is SEHNR and CDR2 is FQNEAQ in the germline V gene (reference sequence). Trimming left V 7 bases short and J 7 bases short, with 11 bases between. This CDR3 is built from 12 residues. CDR3 amino acids: CASTTSHNEQFF. The CDR3 DNA follows: TGTGCCAGCACCACTAGCCATAATGAGCAGTTCTTC.

This clone was counted a single time. The gene calls are TRBV29-1 and TRBJ2-1; 9 bases agree with TRBD2. Germline values: CDR1 SQVTM, CDR2 ANQGSEA. J was trimmed by 12 bases and V by 1 base; bases with no gene match: 10. The CDR3 length is 14 residues. The CDR3 DNA is TGCAGCGTTGAAGCTAGCGGGAAGGTTGAGGTGCAGTTCTTC. It codes for CSVEASGKVEVQFF.

The chain's CDR3 is CASSFLYSHRATDTQYF. Written as DNA, the CDR3 is TGTGCCAGCAGCTTTCTATACTCCCACCGGGCCACAGATACGCAGTATTTT. The chain carries TRBV7-2 and TRBJ2-3, with D uncertain. The CDR3 runs to 17 residues. The germline V gene has CDR1 SGHTA and CDR2 FQGNSA. V was pared by 3 bases and J by 2 bases, with 18 bases between.